The present entry profiles one TCR beta chain with its context. Its matching antigen is unknown. The entry originates in a study of T-cell memory formation after mild COVID-19. Study-level points and caveats: Largely, contracting CD4+ clones fell within CM and EM, and contracting CD8+ clones within EMRA.

The CDR3 is made up of 15 amino acids. Germline V gene sequence: CDR1 SGHTA, CDR2 FQGNSA. Deletions cut 6 bases from V and 3 bases from J, with 15 bases between. Constant-segment primers served in 5'RACE that generated TCR alpha and TCR beta cDNA libraries bearing sample barcodes and UMIs. In TCRdb, the 5' RACE reads were re-called with MiXCR into one record per CDR3 protein. Of about 190,000 distinct CDR3 sequences in the sample, around 19% were seen once. The chain carries TRBV7-2 and TRBJ2-1; no clear D. The sequenced sample consisted of PBMCs or a T cell subset sorted from them (not recorded which). The TCR comes from an adult woman who had mild COVID-19 (a few samples of this study predate the infection). Cell type and time point are not known. The CDR3 DNA reads as TGTGCCAGCAGTCTTGGGTACTCTTACTACAATGAGCAGTTCTTC. Translation: CASSLGYSYYNEQFF. The full variable domain, completed using reference TRBV7-2 and TRBJ2-1, is GAGVSQSPSNKVTEKGKDVELRCDPISGHTALYWYRQSLGQGLEFLIYFQGNSAPDKSGLPSDRFSAERTGGSVSTLTIQRTQQEDSAVYLCASSLGYSYYNEQFFGPGTRLTVL.